This T cell receptor (beta chain) was sequenced for a study of T cell responses to AZD1222 COVID-19 vaccine. Clones were sequenced by immunoSEQ multiplex PCR, and TCRdb holds only the in-frame ones, with some missing. The profile shows under 150,000 clones, roughly 92% of them singletons. Study observations and caveats: Most donors were white British and more were female, and clonal diversity was possibly underestimated. Receipt of two AZD1222 doses was followed by a rise in Spike-specific TCR breadth and depth.

A single count supports this clone. Its matching antigen is unknown. CDR3 size: 15 residues. The germline CDR1 and CDR2 sequences are SGHRS and YFSETQ. After removal of 4 bases from V and 1 base from J, the junction contained 4 bases not matched to a gene. The chain joins TRBV5-1 to TRBJ2-2; 7 bases are a match to TRBD1. This specimen consisted of peripheral blood, obtained 28 days after the second AZD1222 dose. The receptor comes from an adult who received the AZD1222 COVID-19 vaccine. DNA of the CDR3: TGCGCCAGCAGCCCGACAGGGAGGAACACCGGGGAGCTGTTTTTT. It codes for CASSPTGRNTGELFF.